The 27 T cell receptor beta chains reported below all come from one sample, sequenced in a study of cytomegalovirus exposure and HLA in healthy donors (dated by TCRdb to the late 2010s). Library preparation employed the immunoSEQ multiplex PCR assay. The multiplex PCR relied on a mix of 60 forward primers for TCR Vbeta segments and 13 reverse primers for TCR Jbeta segments. Entries here come from immuneACCESS through TCRdb and include only in-frame sequences with V and J called. Some clones fail to appear in such tables; in the studies checked, an unresolved V gene covers under half of the shortfall, and the cause of the remainder is unknown. The sample table lists roughly 100,000 clones, approximately 69% of them with a count of one. The ten largest clones represent 3.2% of the sample. The sample consisted of PBMCs. The receptors shown here come from a man aged 30 to 39 in good health and CMV-seronegative.

In this sample, this clone turned up once. The chain recombines TRBV5-5 with TRBJ2-7, with TRBD2 as a possible D gene (7 bases). V was trimmed by 3 bases and J by 7 bases, leaving 17 bases between them. Germline CDR1 is SGHKS and CDR2 is YYEKEE (reference sequence). The CDR3 has 14 amino acids. The CDR3 sequence is CASSSRGGVGEQYF. In DNA form, the CDR3 reads TGTGCCAGCAGCTCGAGGGGGGGGGTCGGGGAGCAGTACTTC.

The rearrangement links TRBV19 to TRBJ1-2, with a possible D match to TRBD1 (5 bases). Between the trimmed V and J ends, which lost 5 bases and 6 bases, there was a span of 16 bases. The germline CDR1 and CDR2 sequences are LNHDA and SQIVND (reference sequence). The length of the CDR3 is 14 residues. The CDR3 protein is CASSSRGFGNGYTF. CDR3 nucleotides: TGTGCCAGTAGTTCGCGGGGGTTCGGAAATGGCTACACCTTC.

This clone showed up just a few times. The rearrangement links TRBV4-3 to TRBJ1-1; D gene unclear. Germline-derived CDR1 and CDR2 are LGHNA and YSLEER. The CDR3 is 13 amino acids. V was clipped by 3 bases and J by 2 bases, with 7 bases between them. The chain's CDR3 is CASSQEINTEAFF. In DNA, the CDR3 is TGCGCCAGCAGCCAGGAGATAAACACTGAAGCTTTCTTT.

This clone was recorded a few times. The chain combines TRBV7-9 with TRBJ2-3, with 8 bases fitting TRBD2. V lost 5 bases to trimming and J lost 2 bases; unmatched junction nucleotides: 6. This CDR3 contains 15 residues. Looked up from germline, CDR1 is SEHNR and CDR2 is FQNEAQ (reference sequence). The CDR3 sequence is CASSPNSGITDTQYF. The DNA of the CDR3 is TGTGCCAGCAGCCCGAATAGCGGGATCACAGATACGCAGTATTTT.

With respect to this clone: At one end the junction does not follow the germline gene, possibly because of a read error. The genes are TRBV7-3 and TRBJ1-5; maybe TRBD1 (5 bases). CDR3 size: 13 residues. The V gene's germline CDR1 is SGHTA and CDR2 FQGTGA. In DNA form, the CDR3 reads TGTGCCAGCAGCTTGCAGGGAAATCAGCCCCGGCATTTT. Its protein product is CASSLQGNQPRHF.

J is TRBJ2-2 and V is TRBV6-6, with D perhaps matching TRBD1 (6 bases). Looked up from germline, CDR1 is MNHNY and CDR2 is SVGAGI (reference sequence). The length of the CDR3 is 13 residues. Trimming took 7 bases from V and 7 from J, leaving 13 bases between them. The CDR3 sequence: CASTGVTGGELFF. The CDR3 DNA follows: TGTGCCAGCACAGGGGTAACGGGCGGGGAGCTGTTTTTT.

The J gene is TRBJ1-2, the V gene TRBV18, with 8 bases fitting TRBD1. The CDR3 sequence is 16 residues long. Looked up from germline, CDR1 is KGHSH and CDR2 is LQKENI. V gave up 3 bases and J gave up 4 bases; unmatched junction bases: 10. CDR3: CASSPTGDLGPYGYTF. CDR3 DNA sequence: TGTGCCAGCTCACCGACAGGGGACTTAGGCCCCTATGGCTACACCTTC.

The chain has TRBV6-5 and TRBJ1-6, with 8 nucleotides matching TRBD1. The CDR3 extends over 15 amino acids. After removal of 0 bases from V and 5 bases from J, the junction contained 0 bases not matched to a gene. Germline CDR1 is MNHEY and CDR2 is SVGAGI. The CDR3 spells CASSYSTGDNSPLHF. The CDR3 bases are TGTGCCAGCAGTTACTCGACAGGGGATAATTCACCCCTCCACTTT.

This sequence joins TRBV7-2 and TRBJ2-3; 8 bases agree with TRBD1. There are 18 residues in the CDR3. Losses at the gene ends were 0 bases for V and 5 bases for J; bases not matched to a gene: 13. The V gene's germline CDR1 is SGHTA and CDR2 FQGNSA. CDR3 residues: CASSLAGGGQGKGDTQYF. The DNA for the CDR3 is TGTGCCAGCAGCTTAGCCGGCGGTGGACAGGGTAAGGGAGATACGCAGTATTTT.

V and J are TRBV18 and TRBJ2-1, with D possibly TRBD2 on 6 matching bases. Per germline, CDR1 KGHSH and CDR2 LQKENI. The CDR3 has 11 residues. Trimming shortened V by 4 bases and J by 8 bases, and 6 bases separated the two germline ends. For the CDR3, the DNA is TGTGCCAGCTCACGGGGGGATGAGCAGTTCTTC. It is translated as CASSRGDEQFF.

The CDR3 loop is CASSLFDRRGAFF. The CDR3 bases are TGTGCCAGCAGTTTATTTGACAGAAGGGGAGCTTTCTTT. The genes are TRBV27 and TRBJ1-1; D is perhaps TRBD1 (5 bases). The length of the CDR3 is 13 residues. The germline gives CDR1 MNHEY, CDR2 SMNVEV (reference sequence). Trimming cost V 1 base and J 10 bases, with 13 bases left between them.

This clone was seen only a few times. V and J are TRBV4-3 and TRBJ1-2; unclear D gene. Trimming removed 5 bases at V and 7 bases at J, with 8 bases between. CDR3 size: 11 residues. Germline values: CDR1 LGHNA, CDR2 YSLEER. CDR3 coding DNA: TGCGCCAGCAGCGAACGAGGTGGCTACACCTTC. Translating gives CASSERGGYTF.

J is TRBJ2-7 and V is TRBV10-3; D gene uncertain. The CDR3 runs 12 residues. CDR1 is ENHRY, CDR2 SYGVKD, per germline. The V gene lost 8 bases and the J gene lost 3 bases, with 11 bases spanning the gap. For the CDR3, the DNA is TGTGCCATCGGGCCAAATCTCTACGAGCAGTACTTC. Protein: CAIGPNLYEQYF.

The V and J genes are TRBV4-3 and TRBJ1-1; D call uncertain. CDR1 and CDR2 from the germline V gene are LGHNA and YSLEER. The CDR3 runs to 15 residues. The ends were cut back, 4 bases at V and 3 bases at J, with 15 bases in the middle. The CDR3 here is CASSRYKGVYTEAFF. The CDR3 DNA reads TGCGCCAGCAGCCGGTATAAAGGAGTATACACTGAAGCTTTCTTT.

The V call is TRBV19, the J call TRBJ1-1, with TRBD1 identical over 7 bases. Germline V gives CDR1 LNHDA, CDR2 SQIVND (reference sequence). CDR3 length: 13 amino acids. The J segment lost 1 base and the V segment lost 7 bases, leaving 3 bases of the junction unmatched. This CDR3 reads CASNTGENTEAFF. Here the CDR3 DNA reads TGTGCCAGTAATACAGGGGAGAACACTGAAGCTTTCTTT.

CDR3 sequence reads: CASSRQGNSYNEQFF. CDR3 coding DNA: TGTGCCAGCAGCCGACAGGGAAACTCCTACAATGAGCAGTTCTTC. V is TRBV7-3 and J is TRBJ2-1; 7 positions match TRBD1. Germline values: CDR1 SGHTA, CDR2 FQGTGA. The trim removed 5 bases at V and 0 bases at J, leaving 4 bases unmatched. The CDR3 sequence is 15 residues long.

The chain employs TRBV21-1 and TRBJ2-6; TRBD1 is taken as the D call from the table, unchecked against the DNA. TRBV21-1 is noted as a pseudogene. CDR3 length: 16 residues. The CDR3 spells CASSVPQGPGANVLTF. CDR3 bases: TGTGCCAGCAGCGTACCACAGGGCCCCGGGGCCAACGTCCTGACTTTC.

The V and J genes are TRBV7-2 and TRBJ2-7; 9 bases are a match to TRBD1. The V and J ends lost 5 bases and 10 bases, in that order; junction bases with no gene match: 6. Germline lookup yields CDR1 SGHTA and CDR2 FQGNSA. This CDR3 has 12 amino acids. This chain's CDR3 is CASSVGTGKQYF. The CDR3 bases are TGTGCCAGCAGCGTCGGGACAGGGAAACAGTACTTC.

This chain links TRBV11-2 with TRBJ2-7, with D possibly being TRBD2 (5 bases). The CDR3 has 14 residues. The germline V gene encodes CDR1 SGHAT and CDR2 FQNNGV. V gave up 5 bases and J gave up 7 bases, with 18 bases separating them. The CDR3 region has the DNA TGTGCCAGCAGCCCCTTGACTACGCCTAGGGAGCAGTACTTC. This encodes CASSPLTTPREQYF.

In the case of this clone: Relative to the germline gene, one junction end is altered; a read error may explain this. The chain combines TRBV7-9 with TRBJ1-2, with 9 bases matching TRBD1. The CDR3 runs 18 residues. Germline lookup yields CDR1 SEHNR and CDR2 FQNEAQ (reference sequence). The CDR3, as DNA: TGTTCCAGCAGCTCCTCCGGGACAGGGCCCGTTAATAAATATGGCTACACCTTC. It translates to CSSSSSGTGPVNKYGYTF.

V usage is TRBV10-3 and J usage is TRBJ2-1, with TRBD2 matching 8 bases. V was clipped by 2 bases and J by 3 bases; unmatched bases: 3. The CDR3 sequence is 15 residues long. The germline V gene encodes CDR1 ENHRY and CDR2 SYGVKD. CDR3 sequence (DNA): TGTGCCATCAGTGAGGGTAGCGGGAACTACAATGAGCAGTTCTTC. This translates into CAISEGSGNYNEQFF.

V usage is TRBV20-1 and J usage is TRBJ2-5; D not resolved. The CDR3 spans 10 residues. The germline gives CDR1 DFQATT, CDR2 SNEGSKA (reference sequence). CDR3 sequence (DNA): TGCACCCCGTACCAAGAGACCCAGTACTTC. This translates into CTPYQETQYF.

V is TRBV7-9 and J is TRBJ1-1; 8 nucleotides agree with TRBD1. The CDR3 covers 14 residues. Trimming cost V 5 bases and J 4 bases; bases outside gene matches: 6. CDR1 and CDR2 (germline): SEHNR, FQNEAQ (reference sequence). CDR3 sequence: CASSAGTGGTEAFF. In nucleotides, the CDR3 is TGTGCCAGCAGCGCAGGGACAGGAGGCACTGAAGCTTTCTTT. Combining the CDR3 with reference TRBV7-9 and TRBJ1-1 gives the whole variable domain DTGVSQNPRHKITKRGQNVTFRCDPISEHNRLYWYRQTLGQGPEFLTYFQNEAQLEKSRLLSDRFSAERPKGSFSTLEIQRTEQGDSAMYLCASSAGTGGTEAFFGQGTRLTVV.

The CDR3 DNA reads as TGTGCCAGCAGGCGGGACAGCTATGGCTACACCTTC. Translated: CASRRDSYGYTF. The chain couples TRBV28 to TRBJ1-2; 7 bases fit TRBD1. V lost 6 bases to trimming and J lost 4 bases; unmatched junction nucleotides: 2. CDR1 is MDHEN, CDR2 SYDVKM, per germline. The CDR3 consists of 12 residues.

This rearrangement joins TRBV6-1 to TRBJ2-7; 9 bases are shared with TRBD2. Germline trimming cut 8 bases from V and 4 bases from J; bases unmatched to any gene: 6. The CDR3 has 13 residues. CDR1 and CDR2 (germline): MNHNS, SASEGT. The DNA for the CDR3 is TGTGCCAGCCCCCTAGCGGGGCTTTACGAGCAGTACTTC. Its translation: CASPLAGLYEQYF.

The V call is TRBV5-1, the J call TRBJ1-1; D is undetermined. There are 13 residues in the CDR3. Germline CDR1 and CDR2: SGHRS and YFSETQ. V shed 4 bases and J shed 2 bases, with 9 bases lying between them. The CDR3 loop is CASSITPNTEAFF. In DNA form, the CDR3 reads TGCGCCAGCAGCATTACACCAAACACTGAAGCTTTCTTT.

DNA for the CDR3: TGCGCCAGCAGCCCTGGACTAGCGAGCAAAAACATTCAGTACTTC. It is translated as CASSPGLASKNIQYF. The J gene is TRBJ2-4, the V gene TRBV5-1; 9 bases agree with TRBD2. This CDR3 comprises 15 residues. The trim removed 4 bases at V and 3 bases at J, leaving 5 bases unmatched. The germline V gene encodes CDR1 SGHRS and CDR2 YFSETQ. Looking up the rest from reference TRBV5-1 and TRBJ2-4 gives the full variable domain: KAGVTQTPRYLIKTRGQQVTLSCSPISGHRSVSWYQQTPGQGLQFLFEYFSETQRNKGNFPGRFSGRQFSNSRSEMNVSTLELGDSALYLCASSPGLASKNIQYFGAGTRLSVL.